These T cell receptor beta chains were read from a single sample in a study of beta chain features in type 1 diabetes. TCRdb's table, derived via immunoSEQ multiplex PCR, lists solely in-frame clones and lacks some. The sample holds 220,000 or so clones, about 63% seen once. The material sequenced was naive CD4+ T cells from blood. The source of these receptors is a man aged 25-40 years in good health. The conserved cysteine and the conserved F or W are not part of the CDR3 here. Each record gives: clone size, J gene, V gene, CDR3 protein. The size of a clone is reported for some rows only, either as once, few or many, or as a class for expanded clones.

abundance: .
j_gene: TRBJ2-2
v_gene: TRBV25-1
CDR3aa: ASTAGLPGELF

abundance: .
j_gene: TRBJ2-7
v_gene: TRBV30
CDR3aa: AWSLVPYEQY

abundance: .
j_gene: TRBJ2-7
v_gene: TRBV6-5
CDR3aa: ASSYAYGEYYEQY

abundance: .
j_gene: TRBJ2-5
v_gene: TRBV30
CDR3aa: AWRSGKETQY

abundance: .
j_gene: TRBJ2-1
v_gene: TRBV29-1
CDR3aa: SVSLAGVLYEQF

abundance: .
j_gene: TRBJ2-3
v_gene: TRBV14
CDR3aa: ASSPGGGPFTDTQY

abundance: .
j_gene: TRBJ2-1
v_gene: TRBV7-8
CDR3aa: ASSFGDFGNEQF

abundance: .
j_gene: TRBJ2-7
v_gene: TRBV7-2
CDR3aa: ASSPRTSGIYEQY

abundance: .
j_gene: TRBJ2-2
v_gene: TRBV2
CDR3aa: ASRRRTDTGELF

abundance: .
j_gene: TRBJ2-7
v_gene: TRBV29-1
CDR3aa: SVGPGDREQY

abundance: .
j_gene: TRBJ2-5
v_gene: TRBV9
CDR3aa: ASSLDSIQETQY

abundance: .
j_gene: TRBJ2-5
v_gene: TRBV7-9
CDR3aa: ASSLTSGSGETQY

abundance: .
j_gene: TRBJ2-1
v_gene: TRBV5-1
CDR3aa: ASSLSGPHNEQF

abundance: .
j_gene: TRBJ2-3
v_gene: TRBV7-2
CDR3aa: ASSLGGTTDTQY

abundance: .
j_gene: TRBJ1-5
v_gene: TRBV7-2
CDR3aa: ASSLDGTGDQPQH

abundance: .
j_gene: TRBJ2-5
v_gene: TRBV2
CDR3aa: ASSELTGQETQY

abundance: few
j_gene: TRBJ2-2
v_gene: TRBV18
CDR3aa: ASSLRDTGELF

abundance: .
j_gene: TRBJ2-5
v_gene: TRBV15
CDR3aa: ATSPLRYGETQY

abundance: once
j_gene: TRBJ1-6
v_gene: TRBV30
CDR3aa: AWTGRDDSPLH

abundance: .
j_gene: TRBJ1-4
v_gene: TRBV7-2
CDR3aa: ASSLGHVNEKLF

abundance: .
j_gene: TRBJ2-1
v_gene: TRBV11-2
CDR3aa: ASSQLEAGYHEQF

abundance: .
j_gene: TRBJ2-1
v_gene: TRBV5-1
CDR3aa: ASSRLAGAYNEQF

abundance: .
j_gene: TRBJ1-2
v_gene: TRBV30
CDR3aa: AWSNSPVRGPGYGYT

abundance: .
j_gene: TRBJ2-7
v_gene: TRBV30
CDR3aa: AWSVAGAVEQY

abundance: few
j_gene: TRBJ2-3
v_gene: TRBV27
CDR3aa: ASSSLSTDTQY

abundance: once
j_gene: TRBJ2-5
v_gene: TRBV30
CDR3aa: AWSIGPGETQY

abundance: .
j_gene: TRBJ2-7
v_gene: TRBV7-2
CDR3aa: ASSFIPGEQY

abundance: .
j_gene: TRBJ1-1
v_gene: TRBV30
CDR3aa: AWSDTEAF

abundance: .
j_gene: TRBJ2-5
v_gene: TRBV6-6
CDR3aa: ASSYWGETQY

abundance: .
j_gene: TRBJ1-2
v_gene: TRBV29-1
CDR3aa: STRDRGTYGYT

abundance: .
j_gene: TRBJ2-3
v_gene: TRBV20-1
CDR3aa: SARGQDTQY

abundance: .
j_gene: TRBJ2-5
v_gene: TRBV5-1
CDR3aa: ASSSVPGQGAEETQY

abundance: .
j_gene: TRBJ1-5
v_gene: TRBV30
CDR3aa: AADENNQPQH

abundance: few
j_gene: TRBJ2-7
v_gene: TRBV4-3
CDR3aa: ASSQAASSSYEQY

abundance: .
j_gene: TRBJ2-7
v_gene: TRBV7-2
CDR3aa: ASSLAGQGVTYEQY

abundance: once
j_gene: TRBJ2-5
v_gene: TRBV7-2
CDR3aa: ASSLEGLERETQY

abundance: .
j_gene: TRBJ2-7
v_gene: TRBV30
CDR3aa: AWSVTTGYEQY

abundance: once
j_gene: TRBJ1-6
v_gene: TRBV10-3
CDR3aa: AITRDRAGSPLH

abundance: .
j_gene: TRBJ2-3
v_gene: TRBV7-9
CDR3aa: ASSFLATSTDTQY

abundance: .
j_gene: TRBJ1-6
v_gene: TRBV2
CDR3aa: ASSEERSSYNSPLH

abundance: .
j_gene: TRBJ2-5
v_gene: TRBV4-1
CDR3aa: ASRHYSQQY

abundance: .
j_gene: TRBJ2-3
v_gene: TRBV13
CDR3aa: ASSLGTGSGADTQY

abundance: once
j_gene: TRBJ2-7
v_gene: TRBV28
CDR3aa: ASSSYSDYEQY

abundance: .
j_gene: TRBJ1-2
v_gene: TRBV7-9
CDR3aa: ASSLTEVYGYT

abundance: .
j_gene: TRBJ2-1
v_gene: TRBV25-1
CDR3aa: ASSEPTKSHGNEQF

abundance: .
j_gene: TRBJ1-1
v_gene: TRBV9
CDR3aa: ASSVEPAGGSYRSNTEAF

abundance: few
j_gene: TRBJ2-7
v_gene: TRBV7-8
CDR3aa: ASSPTRQLTYEQY

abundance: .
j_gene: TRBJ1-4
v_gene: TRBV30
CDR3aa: AWSVLSEKLF

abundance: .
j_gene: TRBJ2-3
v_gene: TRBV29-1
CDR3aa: SVVLLAGATDTQY

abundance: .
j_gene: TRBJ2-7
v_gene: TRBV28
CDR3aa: ASRHGAGGPNEQY

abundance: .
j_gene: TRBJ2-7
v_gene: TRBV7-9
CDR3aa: ASSRARTGAYEQY

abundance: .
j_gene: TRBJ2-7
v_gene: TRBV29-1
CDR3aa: SVVYRGTYEQY

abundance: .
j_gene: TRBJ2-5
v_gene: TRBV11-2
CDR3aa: ASMRGRSQETQY

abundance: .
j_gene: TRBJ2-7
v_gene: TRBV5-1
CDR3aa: ASSPTLGEQY

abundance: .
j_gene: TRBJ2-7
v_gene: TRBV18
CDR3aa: ASSAGTATYEQY

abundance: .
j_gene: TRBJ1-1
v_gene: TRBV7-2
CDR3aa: ASSRDIFEAF

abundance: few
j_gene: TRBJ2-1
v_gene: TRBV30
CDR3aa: AWSAGTSGPEQF